This T cell receptor (beta chain) was captured in a study of cytomegalovirus exposure and HLA in healthy donors. The table came from immunoSEQ multiplex PCR; TCRdb's copy has only in-frame clones and leaves some out. This sample has 220,000 or so clones, with around 87% found just once. General study results and limits: Cytomegalovirus association was assigned to around 150 TCR beta chains. Usually a TCR sequence was rare, but some public TCRs were found in many donors.

Germline CDR1 MGHRA, CDR2 YSYEKL. CDR3 size: 16 residues. The V gene lost 2 bases and the J gene lost 0 bases, with 12 bases spanning the gap. The donors were members of the validation cohort comprising roughly 130 subjects, separate from the approximately 630-subject first cohort. As concerns this clone: Its antigen is undetermined.

The chain is built from TRBV4-1 and TRBJ2-3; maybe TRBD2 (5 bases). Sequences were obtained from PBMCs. This TCR came from a woman between 18 and 29 years old in good health and CMV-seropositive. CDR3: CASSQRSLASTDTQYF. CDR3 nucleotides: TGCGCCAGCAGCCAAAGGTCGCTAGCCAGCACAGATACGCAGTATTTT.